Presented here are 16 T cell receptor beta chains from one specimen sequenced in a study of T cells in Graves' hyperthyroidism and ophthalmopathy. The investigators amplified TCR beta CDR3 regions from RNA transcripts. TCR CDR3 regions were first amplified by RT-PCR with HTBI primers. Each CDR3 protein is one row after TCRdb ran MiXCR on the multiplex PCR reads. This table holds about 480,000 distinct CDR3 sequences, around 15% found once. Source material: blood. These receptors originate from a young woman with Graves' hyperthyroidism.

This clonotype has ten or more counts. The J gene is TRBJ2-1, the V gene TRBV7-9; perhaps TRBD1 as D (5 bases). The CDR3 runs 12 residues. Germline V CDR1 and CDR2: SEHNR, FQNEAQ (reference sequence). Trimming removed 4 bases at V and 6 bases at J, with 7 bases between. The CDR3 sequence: CASSSDSNEQFF. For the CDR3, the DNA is TGTGCCAGCAGCTCCGACAGCAATGAGCAGTTCTTC. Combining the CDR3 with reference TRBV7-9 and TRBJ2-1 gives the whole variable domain DTGVSQNPRHKITKRGQNVTFRCDPISEHNRLYWYRQTLGQGPEFLTYFQNEAQLEKSRLLSDRFSAERPKGSFSTLEIQRTEQGDSAMYLCASSSDSNEQFFGPGTRLTVL.

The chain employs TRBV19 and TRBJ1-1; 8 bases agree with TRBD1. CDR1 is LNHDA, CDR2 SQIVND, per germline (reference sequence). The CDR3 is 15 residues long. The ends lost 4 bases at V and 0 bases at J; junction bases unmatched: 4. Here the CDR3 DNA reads TGTGCCAGTAGTAGGAAGGACAGGGTGAACACTGAAGCTTTCTTT. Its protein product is CASSRKDRVNTEAFF.

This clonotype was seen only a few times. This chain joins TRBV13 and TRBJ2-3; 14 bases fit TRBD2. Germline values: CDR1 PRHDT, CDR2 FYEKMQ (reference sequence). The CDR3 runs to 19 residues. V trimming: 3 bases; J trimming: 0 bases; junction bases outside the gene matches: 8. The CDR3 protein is CASSLDRTSGRPSTDTQYF. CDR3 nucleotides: TGTGCCAGCAGCTTGGATCGGACTAGCGGGAGGCCTAGCACAGATACGCAGTATTTT.

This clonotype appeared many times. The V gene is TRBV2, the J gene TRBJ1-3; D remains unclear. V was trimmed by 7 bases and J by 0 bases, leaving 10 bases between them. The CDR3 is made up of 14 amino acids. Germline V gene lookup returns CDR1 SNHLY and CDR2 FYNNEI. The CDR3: CASKDGTSGNTIYF. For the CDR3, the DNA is TGTGCCAGCAAGGACGGTACCTCTGGAAACACCATATATTTT.

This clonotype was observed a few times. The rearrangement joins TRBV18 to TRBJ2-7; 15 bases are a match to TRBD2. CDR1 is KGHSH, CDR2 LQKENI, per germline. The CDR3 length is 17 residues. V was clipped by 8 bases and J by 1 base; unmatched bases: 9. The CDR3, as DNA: TGTGCCAGCAACACCGGGACTAGCGGGAGGAGGTCCTACGAGCAGTACGTC. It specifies CASNTGTSGRRSYEQYV.

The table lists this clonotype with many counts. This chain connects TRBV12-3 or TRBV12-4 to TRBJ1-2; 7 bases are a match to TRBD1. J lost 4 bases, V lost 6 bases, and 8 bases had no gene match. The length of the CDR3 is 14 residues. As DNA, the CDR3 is TGTGCCAGCAGGGGCCCCGGGACAGCCTATGGCTACACCTTC. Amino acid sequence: CASRGPGTAYGYTF.

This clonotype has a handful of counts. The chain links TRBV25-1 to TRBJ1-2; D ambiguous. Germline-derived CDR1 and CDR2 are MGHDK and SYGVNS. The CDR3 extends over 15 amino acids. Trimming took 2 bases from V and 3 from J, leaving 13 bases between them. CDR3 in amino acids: CASSEVGRWDYGYTF. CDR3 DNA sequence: TGTGCCAGCAGTGAAGTCGGACGGTGGGACTATGGCTACACCTTC.

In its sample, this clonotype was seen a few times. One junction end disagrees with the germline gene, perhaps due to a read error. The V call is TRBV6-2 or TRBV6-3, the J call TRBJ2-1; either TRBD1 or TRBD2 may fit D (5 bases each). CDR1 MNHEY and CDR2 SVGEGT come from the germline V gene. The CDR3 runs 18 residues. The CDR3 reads CASSPQGPGSAVYNGQFF. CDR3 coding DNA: TGTGCCAGCAGTCCCCAAGGGCCAGGGTCAGCGGTATACAATGGGCAGTTCTTC.

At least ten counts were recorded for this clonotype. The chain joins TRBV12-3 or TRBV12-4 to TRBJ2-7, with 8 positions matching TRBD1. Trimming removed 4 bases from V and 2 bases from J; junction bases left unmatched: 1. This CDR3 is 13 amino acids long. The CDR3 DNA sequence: TGTGCCAGCAGTTCACAGGGGGCCTACGAGCAGTACGTC. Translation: CASSSQGAYEQYV.

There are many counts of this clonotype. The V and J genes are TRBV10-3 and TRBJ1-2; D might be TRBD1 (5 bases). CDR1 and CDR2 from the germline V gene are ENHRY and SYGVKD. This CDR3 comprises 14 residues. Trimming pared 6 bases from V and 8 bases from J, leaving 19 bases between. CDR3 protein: CAIRGDGSGSGYTF. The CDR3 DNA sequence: TGTGCCATCAGAGGGGACGGATCAGGGTCCGGCTACACCTTC.

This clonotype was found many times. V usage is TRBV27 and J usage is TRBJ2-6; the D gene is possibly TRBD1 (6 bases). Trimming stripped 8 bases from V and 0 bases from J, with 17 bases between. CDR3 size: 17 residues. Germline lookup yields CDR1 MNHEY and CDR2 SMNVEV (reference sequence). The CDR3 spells CASSVQGLGSGANVLTF. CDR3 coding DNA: TGTGCCAGCTCCGTCCAGGGGCTCGGCTCTGGGGCCAACGTCCTGACTTTC.

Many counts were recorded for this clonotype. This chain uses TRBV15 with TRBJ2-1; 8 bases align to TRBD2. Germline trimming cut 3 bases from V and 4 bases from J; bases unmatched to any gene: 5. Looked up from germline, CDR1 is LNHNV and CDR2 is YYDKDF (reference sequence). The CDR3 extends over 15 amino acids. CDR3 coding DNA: TGTGCCACCAGCAGTGCGGTAGCGGGGTACAATGAGCAGTTCTTC. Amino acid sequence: CATSSAVAGYNEQFF.

The CDR3 nucleotides read TGTGCCAGCAGCATGGCAGGTGACATGAACACTGAAGCTTTCTTT. Amino acid sequence: CASSMAGDMNTEAFF. The rearrangement uses TRBV11-2 and TRBJ1-1, with no clear D. There are 15 residues in the CDR3. With 5 bases removed from V and 0 bases from J, the gap between germline ends came to 13 bases. Germline assignment: CDR1 SGHAT and CDR2 FQNNGV.

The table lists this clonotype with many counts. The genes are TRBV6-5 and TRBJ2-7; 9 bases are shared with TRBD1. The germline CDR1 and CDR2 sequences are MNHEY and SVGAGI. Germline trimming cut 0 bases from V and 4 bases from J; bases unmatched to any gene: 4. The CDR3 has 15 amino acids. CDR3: CASSYSGTGMYEQYF. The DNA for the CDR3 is TGTGCCAGCAGTTACTCCGGGACAGGGATGTACGAGCAGTACTTC.

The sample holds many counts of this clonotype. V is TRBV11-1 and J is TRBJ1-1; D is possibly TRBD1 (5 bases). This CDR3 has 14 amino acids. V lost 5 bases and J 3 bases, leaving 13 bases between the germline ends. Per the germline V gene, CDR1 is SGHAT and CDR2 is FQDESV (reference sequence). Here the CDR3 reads CASSLVGAYTEAFF. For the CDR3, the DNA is TGTGCCAGCAGCCTAGTCGGGGCCTACACTGAAGCTTTCTTT.

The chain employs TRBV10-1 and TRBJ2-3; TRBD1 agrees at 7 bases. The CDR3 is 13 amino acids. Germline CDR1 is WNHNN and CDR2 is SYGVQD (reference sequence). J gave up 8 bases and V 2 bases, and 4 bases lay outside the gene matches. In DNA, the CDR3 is TGCGCCAGCAGTGAGGACAGGGCGGGTACGCAGTATTTT. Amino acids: CASSEDRAGTQYF.